The rows below give T cell receptor beta chains drawn from one sample of a study of blood T cell repertoires in COVID-19. Measured with immunoSEQ multiplex PCR; TCRdb has only the in-frame clones, and not every one. The data contain some 300,000 clones, approximately 86% of them singletons. The material sequenced was peripheral blood. The receptors were sampled from a man in his 70s with acute or convalescent COVID-19. Both conserved end residues are part of each CDR3. A D gene is named only where the DNA matches it firmly. The size of a clone is reported for some rows only, either as once, few or many, or as a class for expanded clones.

D | size | J | V | DNA | CDR3
NA | NA | TRBJ2-5 | TRBV3-1/TRBV3-2 | TGTGCCAGCAGTCTAGATACGTGGGAGGCACAAGAGACCCAGTACTTC | CASSLDTWEAQETQYF
NA | once | TRBJ2-3 | TRBV28 | TGTGCCAGCAGTTTTGAGACTCCGGGCACAGATACGCAGTATTTT | CASSFETPGTDTQYF
NA | NA | TRBJ2-7 | TRBV4-3 | TGCGCCAGCAGCCAAGATGTGATAGCGCGATCCTACGAGCAGTACTTC | CASSQDVIARSYEQYF
NA | NA | TRBJ2-2 | TRBV30 | TGTGCCTGGAGTGTGCGGTCAGGGACCGGGGAGCTGTTTTTT | CAWSVRSGTGELFF
NA | NA | TRBJ1-1 | TRBV5-5 | TGTGCCAGCAGCTTCGGAGGGATTGAGGGAGCTTTCTTT | CASSFGGIEGAFF
NA | NA | TRBJ2-3 | TRBV5-1 | TGCGCCAGCAGCTTGGGATCTCAGGGATCCACAGATACGCAGTATTTT | CASSLGSQGSTDTQYF
TRBD1 | NA | TRBJ1-1 | TRBV19 | TGTGCCAGTAGTATGTACAGGGGAACGGGTGTTGAAGCTTTCTTT | CASSMYRGTGVEAFF
NA | NA | TRBJ1-1 | TRBV7-2 | TGTGCCAGCAGCTTATCTCGGGGTGAAGCTTTCTTT | CASSLSRGEAFF
NA | NA | TRBJ2-6 | TRBV20-1 | TGCAGTGCTAGTAGGGGTCCCATGAGCTCTGGGGCCAACGTCCTGACTTTC | CSASRGPMSSGANVLTF
TRBD1 | NA | TRBJ1-2 | TRBV27 | TGTGCCAGCAGTTTATCGGGGGGACAGGGGGTAGCTAACTATGGCTACACCTTC | CASSLSGGQGVANYGYTF
NA | few | TRBJ1-1 | TRBV9 | TGTGCCAGCAGCGTAGATATGTACATGAACACTGAAGCTTTCTTT | CASSVDMYMNTEAFF
TRBD1 | NA | TRBJ1-1 | TRBV4-3 | TGCGCCAGCAGCCATCTGGACAGGGGGCAAACTGAAGCTTTCTTT | CASSHLDRGQTEAFF
NA | few | TRBJ1-6 | TRBV27 | TGTGCCAGCAGTTTATCGTGGGGTCCGGGGTCACCCCTCCACTTT | CASSLSWGPGSPLHF
NA | NA | TRBJ1-5 | TRBV10-3 | TGTGCCATCAGTGGGACAGTTGGCAATCAGCCCCAGCATTTT | CAISGTVGNQPQHF
NA | few | TRBJ2-2 | TRBV7-2 | TGTGCCAGCAGCTTAGTCTCAGGGACTGCCGGGGAGCTGTTTTTT | CASSLVSGTAGELFF
NA | NA | TRBJ2-5 | TRBV5-6 | TGTGCCAGCAGCTTGGTCGAGGAAGAGACCCAGTACTTC | CASSLVEEETQYF
NA | NA | TRBJ2-3 | TRBV5-4 | TGTGCCAGCAGTAACAGGGTTGGCACAGATACGCAGTATTTT | CASSNRVGTDTQYF
NA | once | TRBJ1-2 | TRBV16 | TGTGCCAGCAGCCCGAGTCGCCAGGGGCAAGCTAACTATGGCTACACCTTC | CASSPSRQGQANYGYTF
NA | few | TRBJ2-1 | TRBV5-1 | TGCGCCAGCAGCTTGGTGGTCAGTAACGATGAGCAGTTCTTC | CASSLVVSNDEQFF
TRBD2 | NA | TRBJ2-7 | TRBV29-1 | TGCAGCGTTGTCGCTAGCGGAGTTTCCTACGAGCAGTACTTC | CSVVASGVSYEQYF
TRBD1 | NA | TRBJ1-5 | TRBV27 | TGTGCCAGCAGTGCCGACAGGGCATCTCAGCCCCAGCATTTT | CASSADRASQPQHF
NA | NA | TRBJ1-5 | TRBV7-2 | TGTGCCAGCAGCATAGACGGTAATCAGCCCCAGCATTTT | CASSIDGNQPQHF
TRBD1 | NA | TRBJ1-4 | TRBV3-1/TRBV3-2 | TGTGCCAGCAGCAAACAGGGGGAGAATGAAAAACTGTTTTTT | CASSKQGENEKLFF
NA | NA | TRBJ2-7 | TRBV21-1 | TGTGCCAGCAGGAACCCTATAAGGGTAGCGTGCGCCGAGCAGTACTTC | CASRNPIRVACAEQYF
NA | NA | TRBJ2-7 | TRBV11-2 | TGTGCCAGCAGCTCGGGACTTCCCTACGAGCAGTACTTC | CASSSGLPYEQYF
TRBD2 | NA | TRBJ2-3 | TRBV4-1 | TGCGCCAGCAGCCAAGATCTTAGGACTAGTTTTCCAGATACGCAGTATTTT | CASSQDLRTSFPDTQYF
NA | NA | TRBJ2-2 | TRBV19 | TGTGCCAGTAGTATAGCGGGAACCGGGGAGCTGTTTTTT | CASSIAGTGELFF
NA | NA | TRBJ2-3 | TRBV25-1 | TGTGCCAGCAGTGACCTGTACACAGATACGCAGTATTTT | CASSDLYTDTQYF
TRBD2 | NA | TRBJ2-3 | TRBV7-2 | TGTGCCAGCAGCTTGTTTGGACTAGGTCAAGATACGCAGTATTTT | CASSLFGLGQDTQYF
NA | NA | TRBJ1-2 | TRBV6-6 | TGTGCCAGCAGTCTCGGGGGAAAAGGCTATGGCTACACCTTC | CASSLGGKGYGYTF
TRBD2 | NA | TRBJ2-5 | TRBV5-4 | TGTGCCAGCAGCTTGACTAGCGGGTACCAAGAGACCCAGTACTTC | CASSLTSGYQETQYF
TRBD1 | few | TRBJ1-4 | TRBV4-2 | TGTGCCAGCAGCCAAGAGGACAGGGGGAATGAAAAACTGTTTTTT | CASSQEDRGNEKLFF
TRBD1 | NA | TRBJ2-7 | TRBV19 | TGTGCCAGCAGTAAGCCGGGACAGGGAAGCTACGAGCAGTACTTC | CASSKPGQGSYEQYF
NA | NA | TRBJ1-3 | TRBV28 | TGTGCCAGCACGGGGGTTTCTGGAAACACCATATATTTT | CASTGVSGNTIYF
NA | NA | TRBJ1-2 | TRBV3-1/TRBV3-2 | TGTGCCAGCAGCCAAGAGGCGGGCCGGATAGGAGGCTACACCTTC | CASSQEAGRIGGYTF
TRBD1 | NA | TRBJ2-7 | TRBV12-3/TRBV12-4 | TGTGCCAGCAGTTTTCAGGGGGTGTACGAGCAGTACTTC | CASSFQGVYEQYF
NA | NA | TRBJ2-2 | TRBV7-9 | TGTGCCAGCACCCCCTATGATCCCGGGGAGCTGTTTTTT | CASTPYDPGELFF
NA | once | TRBJ1-3 | TRBV5-4 | TGTGCCAGCAGTACCAGGGAGGGTGGAAACACCATATATTTT | CASSTREGGNTIYF
TRBD1 | few | TRBJ1-6 | TRBV11-2 | TGTGCCAGCAGCCGGGACAGACCGAGCTCCTATAATTCACCCCTCCACTTT | CASSRDRPSSYNSPLHF